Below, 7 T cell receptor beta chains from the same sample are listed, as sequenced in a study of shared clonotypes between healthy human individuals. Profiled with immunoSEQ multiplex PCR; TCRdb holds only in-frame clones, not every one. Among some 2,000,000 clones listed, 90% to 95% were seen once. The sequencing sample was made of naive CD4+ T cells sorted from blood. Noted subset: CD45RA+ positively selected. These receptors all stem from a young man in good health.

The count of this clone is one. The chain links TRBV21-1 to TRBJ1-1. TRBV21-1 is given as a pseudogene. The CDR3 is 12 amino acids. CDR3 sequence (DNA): TGTGCCAGCCACGGGGCCGGCACTGAAGCTTTCTTT. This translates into CASHGAGTEAFF.

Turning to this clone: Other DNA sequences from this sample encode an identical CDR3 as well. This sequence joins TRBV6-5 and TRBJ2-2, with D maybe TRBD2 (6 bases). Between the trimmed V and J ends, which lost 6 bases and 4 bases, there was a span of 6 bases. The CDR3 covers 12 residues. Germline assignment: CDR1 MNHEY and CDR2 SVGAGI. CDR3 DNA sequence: TGTGCCAGCAGGCGGGGCACCGGGGAGCTGTTTTTT. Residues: CASRRGTGELFF.

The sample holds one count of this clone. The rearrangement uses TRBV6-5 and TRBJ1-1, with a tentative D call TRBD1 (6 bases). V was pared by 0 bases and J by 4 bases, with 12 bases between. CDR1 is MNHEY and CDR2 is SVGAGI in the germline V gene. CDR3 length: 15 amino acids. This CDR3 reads CASSYSIRGATEAFF. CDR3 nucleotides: TGTGCCAGCAGTTACTCGATTCGGGGGGCCACTGAAGCTTTCTTT.

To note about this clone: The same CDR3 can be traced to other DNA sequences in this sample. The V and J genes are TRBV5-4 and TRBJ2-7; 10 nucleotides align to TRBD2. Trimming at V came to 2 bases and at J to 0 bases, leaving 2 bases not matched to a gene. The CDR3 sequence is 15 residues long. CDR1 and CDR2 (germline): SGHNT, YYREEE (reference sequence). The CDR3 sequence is CASSFSGGSSYEQYF. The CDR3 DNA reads TGTGCCAGCAGCTTTAGCGGGGGGAGCTCCTACGAGCAGTACTTC.

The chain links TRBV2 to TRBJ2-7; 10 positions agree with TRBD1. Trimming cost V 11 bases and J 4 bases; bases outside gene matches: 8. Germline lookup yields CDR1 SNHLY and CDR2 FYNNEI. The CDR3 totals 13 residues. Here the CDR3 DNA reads TGTGCCTCCCAGAGACAGGGGGCTTACGAGCAGTACTTC. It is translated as CASQRQGAYEQYF.

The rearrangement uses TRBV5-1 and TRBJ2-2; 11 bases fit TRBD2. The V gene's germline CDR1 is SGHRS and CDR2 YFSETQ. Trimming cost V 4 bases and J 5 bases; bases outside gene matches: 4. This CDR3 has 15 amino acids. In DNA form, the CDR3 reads TGCGCCAGCAGCCGGACTAGCGGGTCGACCGGGGAGCTGTTTTTT. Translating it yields CASSRTSGSTGELFF. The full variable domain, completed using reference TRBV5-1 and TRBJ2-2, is KAGVTQTPRYLIKTRGQQVTLSCSPISGHRSVSWYQQTPGQGLQFLFEYFSETQRNKGNFPGRFSGRQFSNSRSEMNVSTLELGDSALYLCASSRTSGSTGELFFGEGSRLTVL.

The CDR3 protein is CASSPTRDRGRISYGYTF. CDR3 coding DNA: TGTGCCAGCAGCCCGACCCGGGACAGGGGGCGAATATCCTATGGCTACACCTTC. V gene TRBV9 combines with J gene TRBJ1-2, with TRBD1 identical over 12 bases. The V gene end was trimmed by 4 bases and the J gene end by 4 bases; junction bases not matched to a gene: 14. This CDR3 comprises 18 residues. Germline V gene lookup returns CDR1 SGDLS and CDR2 YYNGEE. Based on the CDR3 plus reference TRBV9 and TRBJ1-2, the full variable domain is DSGVTQTPKHLITATGQRVTLRCSPRSGDLSVYWYQQSLDQGLQFLIQYYNGEERAKGNILERFSAQQFPDLHSELNLSSLELGDSALYFCASSPTRDRGRISYGYTFGSGTRLTVV.